A selection of T cell receptor beta chains follows, all from one sample in a study of cytomegalovirus exposure and HLA in healthy donors. The data were produced by immunoSEQ multiplex PCR, yet TCRdb's version contains in-frame clones alone and is incomplete. Here the sample spans under 100,000 clones, approximately 96% being singletons. Sequencing input: PBMCs. The receptors stem from a man aged 18 to 35 in good health and CMV-seronegative. Each CDR3 is given with its conserved first and last residue. A D gene is named only where the DNA matches it firmly. The size of a clone is reported for some rows only, either as once, few or many, or as a class for expanded clones.

cdr3_length clone_size j_call d_call v_call cdr3_nt cdr3_aa
15 . TRBJ2-1 TRBD2 TRBV5-1 TGCGCCAGCAGCTGGAGGACTAGCGGGAGAAATGAGCAGTTCTTC CASSWRTSGRNEQFF
16 . TRBJ2-3 TRBD2 TRBV14 TGTGCCAGCAGCCATCTTAGCGGGAGAAAGGGAGATACGCAGTATTTT CASSHLSGRKGDTQYF
15 . TRBJ2-7 TRBD1 TRBV27 TGTGCCAGCAGTTTGTCGACAGGGGGCGATAGTAAGCAGTACTTC CASSLSTGGDSKQYF
13 . TRBJ1-1 . TRBV6-5 TGTGCCAGCAGTTACGCGGGGAACACTGAAGCTTTCTTT CASSYAGNTEAFF
12 . TRBJ2-4 TRBD1 TRBV7-3 TGTGCCAGCAGCTCCACGGACAGGGTGCAGTACTTC CASSSTDRVQYF
15 . TRBJ1-2 TRBD1 TRBV7-9 TGTGCCAGCAGCTCGACGACGACAGGGATCTATGGCTACACCTTC CASSSTTTGIYGYTF
16 . TRBJ2-2 . TRBV10-1 TGCGCCAGCAGTGATCATGGGGGCTCGGGCACCGGGGAGCTGTTTTTT CASSDHGGSGTGELFF
14 . TRBJ2-5 TRBD2 TRBV2 TGTGCCAGCAGTGAAGCGGGGGGGAAAGAGACCCAGTACTTC CASSEAGGKETQYF
13 . TRBJ1-4 TRBD1 TRBV29-1 TGCAGCATTACGGGACAGGGGAATGAAAAACTGTTTTTT CSITGQGNEKLFF
17 . TRBJ2-6 TRBD2 TRBV19 TGTGCCAGTAGTTCAGCGGGGCTTATCTCTGGGGCCAACGTCCTGACTTTC CASSSAGLISGANVLTF
14 . TRBJ2-7 TRBD1 TRBV27 TGTGCCAGCAGTTGGGGGACAGGACAATACGAGCAGTACTTC CASSWGTGQYEQYF
15 . TRBJ2-2 . TRBV6-5 TGTGCCAGCAGTACGACAGACAGGAACACCGGGGAGCTGTTTTTT CASSTTDRNTGELFF
14 . TRBJ1-1 . TRBV28 TGTGCCAGCAGTTTAAAGGCGACTCACACTGAAGCTTTCTTT CASSLKATHTEAFF
16 once TRBJ1-4 TRBD1 TRBV18 TGTGCCAGCTCACAGACAGGGTTAGCGACTAATGAAAAACTGTTTTTT CASSQTGLATNEKLFF
12 . TRBJ2-3 . TRBV18 TGTGCCAGCTCCCCGAGCACAGATACGCAGTATTTT CASSPSTDTQYF
15 . TRBJ1-3 . TRBV7-2 TGTGCCAGCAGCCGGTTGAGAAGCTCTGGAAACACCATATATTTT CASSRLRSSGNTIYF
12 . TRBJ2-7 . TRBV10-2 TGCGCCAGCTCTAGCAACTCCTACGAGCAGTACTTC CASSSNSYEQYF
14 . TRBJ1-5 . TRBV18 TGTGCCAGCTCACCAATCAGGGTTACTCAGCCCCAGCATTTT CASSPIRVTQPQHF
17 . TRBJ2-3 TRBD2 TRBV4-2 TGTGCCAGCAGCCAATTGGGAGCGGGAGGACTCACAGATACGCAGTATTTT CASSQLGAGGLTDTQYF
16 once TRBJ1-4 TRBD1 TRBV5-1 TGCGCCAGCAGCGGCGGACAGGGGGCGCTGGGGGAAAAACTGTTTTTT CASSGGQGALGEKLFF
14 . TRBJ2-1 . TRBV4-2 TGTGCCAGCAGTTACAATACAGACTACAATGAGCAGTTCTTC CASSYNTDYNEQFF
16 . TRBJ2-2 TRBD1 TRBV2 TGTGCCAGCAGGAACCCGGGGACAGGGGGCACCGGGGAGCTGTTTTTT CASRNPGTGGTGELFF
14 . TRBJ1-1 . TRBV19 TGTGCCAGTAGTATTTGGGCCGGGGAAACTGAAGCTTTCTTT CASSIWAGETEAFF
15 . TRBJ2-3 TRBD2 TRBV6-5 TGTGCCAGCAGTTATAATAGCGGGAGTGGGGATACGCAGTATTTT CASSYNSGSGDTQYF
14 . TRBJ1-1 TRBD1 TRBV7-6 TGTGCCAGCAGCCCAGGACAGGAGAACACTGAAGCTTTCTTT CASSPGQENTEAFF
13 . TRBJ2-1 . TRBV10-3 TGTGCCACCGGGACAAATGGGGACAATGAGCAGTTCTTC CATGTNGDNEQFF
13 . TRBJ2-1 TRBD2 TRBV6-5 TGTGCCAGCAGTCGTGCTAGCGGTTCAACTTGGTTCTTC CASSRASGSTWFF
13 . TRBJ2-5 TRBD2 TRBV7-6 TGTGCCAGCAGGGGACTATCCCAAGAGACCCAGTACTTC CASRGLSQETQYF
14 . TRBJ1-5 TRBD1 TRBV10-1 TGCGCCAGCAGTGAGGACAGGGGGTGTCAGCCCCAGCATTTT CASSEDRGCQPQHF
13 once TRBJ2-3 . TRBV28 TGTGCCAGCAGTTTACCTAGCACAGATACGCAGTATTTT CASSLPSTDTQYF
15 . TRBJ2-1 . TRBV7-3 TGTGCCAGCAGCATTAGCGGCTCCTCCTACAATGAGCAGTTCTTC CASSISGSSYNEQFF
14 . TRBJ2-7 . TRBV5-3 TGTGCCAGAAGCTTGGCGTATGCTAGTTACGAGCAGTACTTC CARSLAYASYEQYF
15 . TRBJ1-2 TRBD1 TRBV29-1 TGCAGCGTTGAAAGAAGGGGACAGTGGCCCTATGGCTACACCTTC CSVERRGQWPYGYTF
14 . TRBJ2-1 . TRBV5-1 TGCGCCAGCAGCAGATTTTCACAGGGCAATGAGCAGTTCTTC CASSRFSQGNEQFF
16 . TRBJ2-5 TRBD1 TRBV28 TGTGCCAGCAGTTCTTGGACAGGGGGCGCCGGGGAGACCCAGTACTTC CASSSWTGGAGETQYF
14 . TRBJ1-2 TRBD1 TRBV28 TGTGCCAGCGTAACCGGGACAGCTAACTATGGCTACACCTTC CASVTGTANYGYTF
12 . TRBJ2-1 . TRBV7-9 TGTGCCAGCAGCTTGCAGGGGTATGGGGTCTTCTTC CASSLQGYGVFF
16 . TRBJ1-5 TRBD1 TRBV28 TGTGCCAGCAGTCAAGCCGGGACAGCGGCTCTTTGGCCCCAGCATTTT CASSQAGTAALWPQHF
19 . TRBJ1-5 . TRBV27 TGTGCCAGCAGTTTATCCCCACCTTCAACAGATTATAGCAATCAGCCCCAGCATTTT CASSLSPPSTDYSNQPQHF
15 . TRBJ2-3 TRBD2 TRBV5-1 TGCGCCAGCAGCTTGGGGGGGGGACTAGTAGATACGCAGTATTTT CASSLGGGLVDTQYF
14 . TRBJ1-2 TRBD1 TRBV6-1 TGTGCCAGCAGGTCCGGGACAGGGGCCTATGGCTACACCTTC CASRSGTGAYGYTF
14 . TRBJ2-1 . TRBV6-5 TGTGCCAGCAGTTACTCTTCGCTATACAATGAGCAGTTCTTC CASSYSSLYNEQFF
15 . TRBJ1-2 . TRBV7-9 TGTGCCAGCAGCAAAAGTGGGCTATCTAACTATGGCTACACCTTC CASSKSGLSNYGYTF
15 . TRBJ1-3 . TRBV5-6 TGTGCCAGCAGCTTGGTCGCAGGGTCTAGAAACACCATATATTTT CASSLVAGSRNTIYF
17 . TRBJ2-6 . TRBV28 TGTGCCAGCAGTTTACGGCGGGATAGCTCTGGGGCCAACGTCCTGACTTTC CASSLRRDSSGANVLTF
18 . TRBJ2-1 TRBD2 TRBV5-6 TGTGCCAGCAGCTTGAGCGCTAGCGGGAGCTACACCTACAATGAGCAGTTCTTC CASSLSASGSYTYNEQFF
13 . TRBJ2-3 TRBD1 TRBV29-1 TGCAGCGTTGACGGACAGGCTTCAGATACGCAGTATTTT CSVDGQASDTQYF
15 . TRBJ1-2 . TRBV9 TGTGCCAGCAGCGTAGGAGTGGGGGGGCTGGAGGGCTACACCTTC CASSVGVGGLEGYTF
16 . TRBJ2-1 . TRBV9 TGTGCCAGCAGCGGTCGGAAGCGGGCTGACTACAATGAGCAGTTCTTC CASSGRKRADYNEQFF
12 . TRBJ1-4 . TRBV11-2 TGTGCCAGCAGCTTATTGAGGGAAAAACTGTTTTTT CASSLLREKLFF
19 . TRBJ2-1 TRBD1 TRBV7-7 TGTGCTAGCAGCCAGGTCGATTTGGGACAGGGGGATTGCTACAATGAGCAGTTCTTC CASSQVDLGQGDCYNEQFF